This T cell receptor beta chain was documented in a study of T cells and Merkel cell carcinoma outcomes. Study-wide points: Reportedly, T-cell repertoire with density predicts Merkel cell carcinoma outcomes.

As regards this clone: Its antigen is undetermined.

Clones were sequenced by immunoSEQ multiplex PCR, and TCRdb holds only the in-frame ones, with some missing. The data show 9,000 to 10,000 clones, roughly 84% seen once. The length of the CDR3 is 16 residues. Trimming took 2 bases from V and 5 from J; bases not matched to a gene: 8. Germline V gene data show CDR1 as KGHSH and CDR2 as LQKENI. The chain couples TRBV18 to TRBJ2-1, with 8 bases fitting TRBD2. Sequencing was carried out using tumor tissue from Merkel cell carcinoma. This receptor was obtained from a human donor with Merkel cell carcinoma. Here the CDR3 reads CASSPIWGLGDNEQFF. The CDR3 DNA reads TGTGCCAGCTCACCAATTTGGGGACTAGGGGACAATGAGCAGTTCTTC.